Following are 22 T cell receptor beta chains from one sample sequenced in a study of blood T cell repertoires in COVID-19. Profiled with immunoSEQ multiplex PCR; TCRdb holds only in-frame clones, not every one. The profile shows more than 200,000 clones, approximately 84% of them singletons. The sequenced material came from PBMCs or T cells enriched from blood (not recorded which). These TCRs come from a man in his forties who had recovered from COVID-19.

The chain uses TRBV29-1 and TRBJ2-4, with 7 bases that match TRBD1. From germline, CDR1 is SQVTM and CDR2 ANQGSEA. Unmatched junction bases numbered 8, after V lost 7 bases and J lost 8 bases. This CDR3 spans 12 amino acids. CDR3 bases: TGCAGCGCGTCCGGGACAGCTGACATTCAGTACTTC. This codes for CSASGTADIQYF.

The chain carries TRBV10-3 and TRBJ1-2, with 9 nucleotides matching TRBD1. There are 14 residues in the CDR3. Losses at the gene ends were 6 bases for V and 2 bases for J; bases not matched to a gene: 4. CDR1 is ENHRY and CDR2 is SYGVKD in the germline V gene. CDR3 sequence reads: CAIRGTGINYGYTF. In DNA form, the CDR3 reads TGTGCCATCAGGGGGACAGGGATAAACTATGGCTACACCTTC.

V gene TRBV7-9 combines with J gene TRBJ1-5; maybe TRBD1 (6 bases). V gave up 5 bases and J gave up 9 bases, with 14 bases separating them. In germline, CDR1 is SEHNR, CDR2 FQNEAQ (reference sequence). This CDR3 is 13 amino acids long. The CDR3 region is CASSQGGDRPQHF. CDR3 nucleotides: TGTGCCAGCAGCCAAGGGGGGGATCGGCCCCAGCATTTT.

This chain joins TRBV5-4 and TRBJ1-2, with D possibly being TRBD1 (5 bases). The germline gives CDR1 SGHNT, CDR2 YYREEE (reference sequence). V lost 1 base and J lost 6, with 19 bases in between. This CDR3 has 16 residues. CDR3: CASSLPFGRVHNGYTF. The CDR3 DNA sequence: TGTGCCAGCAGCTTGCCGTTTGGCAGGGTCCATAATGGCTACACCTTC.

The chain carries TRBV27 and TRBJ2-1; D ambiguous. The germline CDR1 and CDR2 sequences are MNHEY and SMNVEV (reference sequence). The CDR3 is 13 residues long. V lost 4 bases to trimming and J lost 3 bases, with 7 bases between them. The CDR3 protein is CASSSRIYNEQFF. Here the CDR3 DNA reads TGTGCCAGCAGTTCCCGTATCTACAATGAGCAGTTCTTC.

CDR3 sequence reads: CASSLSGGKNEQFF. Written as DNA, the CDR3 is TGTGCCAGCAGCTTATCGGGCGGGAAGAATGAGCAGTTCTTC. The V gene is TRBV7-8, the J gene TRBJ2-1; tentative D call: TRBD2 (6 bases). CDR1 and CDR2 (germline): SGHVS, FQNEAQ. The V end was cut by 2 bases, the J end by 7 bases, with 12 bases between. The CDR3 spans 14 residues.

This clone was seen only once. This chain links TRBV29-1 with TRBJ1-1, with 8 bases matching TRBD1. J lost 11 bases, V lost 5 bases, and 16 bases had no gene match. The CDR3 loop spans 14 amino acids. Looked up from germline, CDR1 is SQVTM and CDR2 is ANQGSEA. The CDR3 loop is CSVFIAGTGASAFF. CDR3 in DNA: TGCAGCGTTTTTATTGCCGGGACAGGAGCTTCCGCTTTCTTT.

This clone was seen more than once but under ten times. V usage is TRBV14 and J usage is TRBJ1-1; 12 nucleotides agree with TRBD1. CDR1 and CDR2 (germline): SGHDN, FVKESK. Germline trimming cut 5 bases from V and 1 base from J; bases unmatched to any gene: 14. The CDR3 runs to 19 residues. This CDR3 is CASSSHPGQGAHWNTEAFF. In nucleotides, the CDR3 is TGTGCCAGCAGCTCTCACCCGGGACAGGGGGCGCATTGGAACACTGAAGCTTTCTTT.

The table lists this clone with a count of one. This chain connects TRBV7-8 to TRBJ1-4; 7 bases match TRBD1. The germline V gene has CDR1 SGHVS and CDR2 FQNEAQ. This CDR3 has 15 amino acids. J was trimmed by 4 bases and V by 5 bases; bases with no gene match: 7. CDR3 DNA sequence: TGTGCCAGCAGCGGGACAGCCTCTAATAATGAAAAACTGTTTTTT. Amino acid sequence: CASSGTASNNEKLFF.

The rearrangement joins TRBV3-1 (or the pseudogene TRBV3-2) to TRBJ2-7, with 8 nucleotides matching TRBD1. The germline gives CDR1 LGHDT, CDR2 YNNKEL (reference sequence). Losses at the gene ends were 4 bases for V and 7 bases for J; bases not matched to a gene: 12. CDR3 length equals 15 residues. In nucleotides, the CDR3 is TGTGCCAGCAGCCCGCAGGGGGCGGGTTTGGGAGAGCAGTACTTC. As protein: CASSPQGAGLGEQYF.

This sequence joins TRBV7-2 and TRBJ2-5; weak D call: TRBD2 (7 bases). The germline CDR1 and CDR2 sequences are SGHTA and FQGNSA. The CDR3 extends over 14 amino acids. Deletions cut 3 bases from V and 5 bases from J, with 13 bases between. CDR3 sequence (DNA): TGTGCCAGCAGCTTGGATAGGGGGGGTGAGACCCAGTACTTC. It encodes CASSLDRGGETQYF.

This sequence joins TRBV6-5 and TRBJ2-5; D is possibly TRBD1 (6 bases). CDR3 length: 15 amino acids. From germline, CDR1 is MNHEY and CDR2 SVGAGI. V lost 5 bases and J lost 5, with 18 bases in between. CDR3 DNA sequence: TGTGCCAGCAGTCCCGGACAGCCCACCGGGGAGACCCAGTACTTC. This codes for CASSPGQPTGETQYF.

The chain combines TRBV7-9 with TRBJ1-3; 10 bases map to TRBD1. Germline trimming cut 5 bases from V and 5 bases from J; bases unmatched to any gene: 3. This CDR3 region has 14 residues. Germline CDR1 reads SEHNR; CDR2 reads FQNEAQ (reference sequence). The chain's CDR3 is CASSDRGQRNTIYF. The CDR3 DNA reads as TGTGCCAGCAGCGACAGGGGGCAGAGAAACACCATATATTTT.

J is TRBJ1-1 and V is TRBV29-1; D perhaps matches TRBD1 (5 bases). The CDR3 totals 13 residues. The V gene's germline CDR1 is SQVTM and CDR2 ANQGSEA. V lost 6 bases and J lost 10, with 21 bases in between. CDR3 protein: CSVEPSIGQGAFF. The CDR3 coding sequence is TGCAGCGTCGAACCCTCGATAGGTCAGGGAGCTTTCTTT.

The CDR3 region is CASSLDRVPYEQYF. Here the CDR3 DNA reads TGCGCCAGCAGCTTGGACAGGGTTCCCTACGAGCAGTACTTC. The chain has TRBV5-1 and TRBJ2-7; tentative D call: TRBD1 (6 bases). The CDR3 covers 14 residues. The V and J ends lost 0 bases and 2 bases respectively, with 9 bases between them. CDR1 is SGHRS and CDR2 is YFSETQ in the germline V gene.

The gene calls are TRBV2 and TRBJ1-3; D is uncertain. The CDR3 extends over 15 amino acids. Trimming took off 3 bases at V and 3 bases at J, with 12 bases between the two ends. Germline V gene data show CDR1 as SNHLY and CDR2 as FYNNEI. Here the CDR3 reads CASSEMGVLGNTIYF. DNA for the CDR3: TGTGCCAGCAGTGAGATGGGAGTACTTGGAAACACCATATATTTT.

In its sample, this clone was seen once. This rearrangement joins TRBV4-3 to TRBJ1-2; possible D gene TRBD1, 5 bases. Trimming stripped 1 base from V and 0 bases from J, with 15 bases between. This CDR3 is built from 17 residues. The germline CDR1 and CDR2 sequences are LGHNA and YSLEER. The DNA of the CDR3 is TGCGCCAGCAGCCAAGGGTGGGGGGGGATTCCTAACTATGGCTACACCTTC. It encodes CASSQGWGGIPNYGYTF.

The genes are TRBV19 and TRBJ1-2, with D perhaps matching TRBD1 (5 bases). V lost 2 bases to trimming and J lost 4 bases, with 11 bases between them. Looked up from germline, CDR1 is LNHDA and CDR2 is SQIVND (reference sequence). The CDR3 is 14 amino acids. The CDR3 DNA sequence: TGTGCCAGTAGTATAAGGCAGGGCCCCTATGGCTACACCTTC. This encodes CASSIRQGPYGYTF.

This chain links TRBV19 with TRBJ2-5; 13 bases are shared with TRBD2. This CDR3 has 17 amino acids. J was trimmed by 3 bases and V by 2 bases; bases with no gene match: 6. CDR1 LNHDA and CDR2 SQIVND come from the germline V gene (reference sequence). The CDR3 spells CASSILLAGGGEETQYF. The CDR3 nucleotides are TGTGCCAGTAGTATACTACTAGCGGGAGGGGGGGAAGAGACCCAGTACTTC.

The chain combines TRBV11-2 with TRBJ1-6, with D possibly being TRBD1 (5 bases). The CDR3 length is 15 residues. Germline CDR1 reads SGHAT; CDR2 reads FQNNGV. Trimming took 5 bases from V and 4 from J, leaving 12 bases between them. The CDR3 loop is CASSRGGGYNSPLHF. CDR3 bases: TGTGCCAGCAGCCGGGGTGGGGGGTATAATTCACCCCTCCACTTT.

The rearrangement links TRBV7-2 to TRBJ1-6; possible D gene TRBD1, 5 bases. Germline CDR1 reads SGHTA; CDR2 reads FQGNSA. The CDR3 spans 14 residues. Between the trimmed V and J ends, which lost 2 bases and 7 bases, there was a span of 9 bases. CDR3 coding DNA: TGTGCCAGCAGCTTAAGGGGTCTCAATTCACCCCTCCACTTT. Amino acid sequence: CASSLRGLNSPLHF.

The rearrangement joins TRBV15 to TRBJ2-1; possible D gene TRBD2, 6 bases. In germline, CDR1 is LNHNV, CDR2 YYDKDF (reference sequence). The CDR3 has 14 amino acids. The germline V and J ends were trimmed by 0 bases and 7 bases, with 10 bases remaining between them. The CDR3 nucleotides are TGTGCCACCAGCAGAGAAGATGGGGGGAATGAGCAGTTCTTC. Encoded protein: CATSREDGGNEQFF.